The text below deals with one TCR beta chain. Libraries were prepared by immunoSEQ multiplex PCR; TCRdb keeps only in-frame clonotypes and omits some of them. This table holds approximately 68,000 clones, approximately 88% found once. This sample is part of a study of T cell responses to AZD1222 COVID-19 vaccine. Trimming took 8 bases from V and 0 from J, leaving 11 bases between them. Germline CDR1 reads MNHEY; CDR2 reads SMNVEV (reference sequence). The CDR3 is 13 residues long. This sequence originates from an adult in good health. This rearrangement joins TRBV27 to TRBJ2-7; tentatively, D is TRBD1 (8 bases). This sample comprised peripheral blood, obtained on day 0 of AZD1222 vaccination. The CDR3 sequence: CASHRGGSYEQYF. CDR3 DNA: TGTGCCAGCCACAGGGGGGGCTCCTACGAGCAGTACTTC.